Given below is one TCR beta chain in context. The record originates from a study of long-term antiretroviral therapy in people with HIV. Survey-level resolution applied to immunoSEQ assay v3.0. Clones were read by immunoSEQ multiplex PCR, and TCRdb kept only the in-frame ones, dropping some. The sample includes 45,000 or so clones, over 90% of them seen just once. V was shortened by 2 bases and J by 3 bases, with 7 bases between the two germline ends. The CDR3 consists of 13 residues. Looked up from germline, CDR1 is LGHNA and CDR2 is YSLEER. The rearrangement uses TRBV4-3 and TRBJ1-1; possibly TRBD1 for D (6 bases). The sample consisted of unsorted PBMCs, taken 3.7 years after starting antiretroviral therapy. This TCR derives from a woman between 45 and 65 years old with HIV. The CDR3 reads CASSQYRDTEAFF. Written as DNA, the CDR3 is TGCGCCAGCAGCCAATACAGGGACACTGAAGCTTTCTTT.